The 8 T cell receptor beta chains in this list originate from one sample, sequenced in a study of immune characterization of retroperitoneal liposarcoma. In TCRdb, the PCR reads were re-called with MiXCR into one record per CDR3 protein. The sample lists fewer than 25,000 distinct CDR3 sequences; under 45% were seen once. Sample: blood. The origin of the receptors is a male donor with retroperitoneal liposarcoma.

The chain carries TRBV23-1 and TRBJ2-4; 7 bases fit TRBD1. The assigned J gene may be wrong: the sequence end matches TRBJ2-7 better. TRBV23-1 counts as an open reading frame of uncertain function. The CDR3 covers 14 residues. CDR3: CASGPTGAGVEQYF. CDR3 DNA sequence: TGCGCCAGCGGGCCTACAGGGGCAGGCGTCGAGCAGTACTTC.

This clonotype came up many times. The chain has TRBV10-2 and TRBJ1-1; D is ambiguous. Trimming took 6 bases from V and 4 from J, leaving 12 bases between them. The CDR3 sequence is 13 residues long. Germline loops: CDR1 WSHSY, CDR2 SAAADI. CDR3 protein: CASSVGYGTEAFF. As DNA, the CDR3 is TGCGCCAGCAGCGTGGGGTATGGCACTGAAGCTTTCTTT.

This clonotype has a handful of counts. The CDR3 here is CASRSFQVPTEAFF. DNA of the CDR3: TGTGCCAGCAGGTCCTTTCAGGTCCCCACTGAAGCTTTCTTT. This chain links TRBV6-1 with TRBJ1-1; D unresolved. The CDR3 is 14 residues long. Trimming took off 6 bases at V and 4 bases at J, with 15 bases between the two ends. The germline V gene encodes CDR1 MNHNS and CDR2 SASEGT.

V and J are TRBV6-5 and TRBJ2-5; 10 nucleotides line up with TRBD2. CDR1 and CDR2 from the germline V gene are MNHEY and SVGAGI. The CDR3 extends over 16 amino acids. The trim removed 0 bases at V and 3 bases at J, leaving 4 bases unmatched. The CDR3 DNA reads as TGTGCCAGCAGTTACTCTGAGCGGGGGGGGGAAGAGACCCAGTACTTC. Its translation is CASSYSERGGEETQYF.

The rearrangement joins TRBV7-8 to TRBJ2-7; 8 bases line up with TRBD2. This CDR3 has 15 amino acids. Trimming removed 2 bases from V and 10 bases from J; junction bases left unmatched: 13. In germline, CDR1 is SGHVS, CDR2 FQNEAQ. CDR3 in DNA: TGTGCCAGCAGCTTAAGCGGGGAAACGGGGGGGGCCCAGTACTTC. Translating it yields CASSLSGETGGAQYF.

The chain recombines TRBV27 with TRBJ1-1; TRBD1 agrees at 12 bases. CDR3 length: 16 amino acids. V was pared by 3 bases and J by 6 bases, with 8 bases of the junction left unmatched. In germline, CDR1 is MNHEY, CDR2 SMNVEV (reference sequence). The DNA of the CDR3 is TGTGCCAGCAGTTTTAGTTTTGGGACAGGGGGCCCTGAAGCTTTCTTT. Its protein product is CASSFSFGTGGPEAFF.

This clonotype was seen once. An end of the junction does not agree with germline; a read error may underlie this. The chain links TRBV4-1 to TRBJ2-1, with D hard to call. Germline V lookup: CDR1 MGHRA, CDR2 YSYEKL. There are 13 residues in the CDR3. CDR3 amino acids: CASSHPLGNEQFF. The CDR3 nucleotides read TGTGCCAGCAGTCACCCATTAGGCAATGAGCAGTTCTTC.

This clonotype is termed medium-sized. The CDR3 coding sequence is TGTGCCAGCAGTTACGGGACAGGGGGCGCAGATACGCAGTATTTT. Protein: CASSYGTGGADTQYF. The rearrangement uses TRBV6-5 and TRBJ2-3; 12 bases align to TRBD1. V gave up 2 bases and J gave up 4 bases; unmatched junction bases: 1. This CDR3 has 15 amino acids. CDR1 and CDR2 from the germline V gene are MNHEY and SVGAGI.